The clone carrying this T cell receptor (beta chain) was observed at least ten times. Its specificity is not known. The data originate from a study of human T cells and chemical hapten exposure. Study as a whole: The patch tests put 0.01% DPC on the skin of the upper back and were read 6 days later. Small pooled library volume differences mainly caused per-sample TCR yield variation.

As for time point: pre-sensitization, week 0. Treatment noted: therapeutic diphenylcyclopropenone sensitization with weekly scalp DPC. Authors' data handling: A typical sample had some 87,000 TCRs, with roughly 20,000 to 700,000 overall. TCRdb processed the RACE reads anew with MiXCR; each CDR3 protein has one entry. TCRdb, rather than the study authors, made the V and J calls. The sample carries around 60,000 distinct CDR3 sequences, roughly 6.7% recorded once. Notes on the study in general: The formation of large CDR3 similarity clusters by expanded TCRs significantly exceeded that of controls.

Trimming took off 0 bases at V and 2 bases at J, with 8 bases between the two ends. This CDR3 comprises 15 residues. The germline gives CDR1 SGHTA, CDR2 FQGTGA. The clonotype comes from a woman in her 30s with alopecia areata. Some clones in this sample may be carry-over from other donors' samples. This chain uses TRBV7-3 with TRBJ2-1, with a possible D match to TRBD1 (6 bases). The sample was whole blood, taken in connection with sensitization to the hapten diphenylcyclopropenone (DPC). CDR3: CASSLTGTTYNEQFF. The CDR3 region has the DNA TGTGCCAGCAGCTTAACGGGGACAACCTACAATGAGCAGTTCTTC.